This TCR beta chain emerged from a study of CD8 T cells in Susac syndrome. Study at large: Patients with Susac syndrome had blood drawn and were at that point therapy-naive, on corticosteroids, or on intravenous immunoglobulin alone.

A quantity of roughly 0.5 to 1 ug RNA underwent reverse transcription using random hexamers. TCRdb reanalysed the immunoSEQ multiplex PCR reads using MiXCR and keeps one entry per CDR3 protein. The sample records about 180,000 distinct CDR3 sequences, 94% being singletons. The CDR3 runs to 16 residues. From germline, CDR1 is GTSNPN and CDR2 SVGIG (reference sequence). The junction had 10 bases not matched to a gene; V was cut back by 4 bases and J by 4 bases. TCR beta sequences were obtained from blood CD8+ and CD4+ T cells. With respect to this clonotype: The antigen is unknown.

Whole-study findings and limits: Clonal expansion was missing from Susac syndrome CD4+ T cell repertoires.

The receptor was isolated from a human donor with Susac syndrome. Sequencing was done on a sample of CD4+ T cells from PBMCs. The V and J genes are TRBV30 and TRBJ2-1; 10 nucleotides agree with TRBD1. This CDR3 is CAWTPWDRGQYNEQFF. DNA for the CDR3: TGTGCCTGGACGCCTTGGGACAGGGGTCAATACAATGAGCAGTTCTTC.